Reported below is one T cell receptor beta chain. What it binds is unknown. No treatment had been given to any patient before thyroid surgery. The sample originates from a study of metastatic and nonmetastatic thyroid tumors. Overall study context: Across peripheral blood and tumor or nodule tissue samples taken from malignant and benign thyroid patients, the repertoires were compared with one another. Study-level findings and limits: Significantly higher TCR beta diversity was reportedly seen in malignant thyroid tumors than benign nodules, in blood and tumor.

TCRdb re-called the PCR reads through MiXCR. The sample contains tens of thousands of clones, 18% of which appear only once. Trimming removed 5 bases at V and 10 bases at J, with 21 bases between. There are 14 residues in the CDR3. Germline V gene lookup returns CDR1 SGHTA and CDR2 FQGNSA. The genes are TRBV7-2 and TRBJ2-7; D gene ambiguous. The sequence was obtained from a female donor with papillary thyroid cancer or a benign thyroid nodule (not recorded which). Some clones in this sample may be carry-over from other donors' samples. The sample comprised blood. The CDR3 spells CASSLRAGPGDQYF. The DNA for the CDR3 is TGTGCCAGCAGCCTACGGGCCGGTCCGGGCGATCAGTACTTC.